This is a list of T cell receptor beta chains from one sample in a study of regulatory T cells in long-lasting Graves disease. Via MiXCR, TCRdb re-called the multiplex PCR reads, giving one row per CDR3 protein. This sample has approximately 500,000 distinct CDR3 sequences; 20% to 25% occur once, and the top ten carry roughly 7%. This material consisted of peripheral blood mononuclear cells (PBMCs), taken when the disease was refractory, from a patient treated with antithyroid drugs. These receptors all stem from a female donor with Graves disease. CDR3s include the opening cysteine and the closing phenylalanine or tryptophan. D genes are given only for firm matches. Expanded clones get a size class; other rows say once, few or many, or leave the size out.

CDR3aa: CASRADRDSRGNSPLHF; CDR3nt: TGTGCCAGCAGAGCAGACCGGGACAGTCGGGGGAATTCACCCCTCCACTTT; abundance: .; d_gene: TRBD1; j_gene: TRBJ1-6; v_gene: TRBV6-1
CDR3aa: CASSLLGQGYSYEQYF; CDR3nt: TGTGCCAGCAGCTTGTTGGGACAGGGGTACTCCTACGAGCAGTACTTC; abundance: few; d_gene: TRBD1; j_gene: TRBJ2-7; v_gene: TRBV11-3
CDR3aa: CASSAGTSGSLEQYF; CDR3nt: TGTGCCAGCAGCGCCGGGACTAGCGGGAGTCTCGAGCAGTACTTC; abundance: .; d_gene: TRBD2; j_gene: TRBJ2-7; v_gene: TRBV6-1
CDR3aa: CASSFLREETQYF; CDR3nt: TGTGCCAGCAGCTTTTTACGGGAGGAGACCCAGTACTTC; abundance: many; d_gene: .; j_gene: TRBJ2-5; v_gene: TRBV5-5
CDR3aa: CASSPLASYNEQFF; CDR3nt: TGTGCCAGCAGCCCCCTAGCCTCCTACAATGAGCAGTTCTTC; abundance: .; d_gene: .; j_gene: TRBJ2-1; v_gene: TRBV7-2
CDR3aa: CAWSAPFGDSGNTIYF; CDR3nt: TGTGCCTGGAGTGCCCCTTTTGGGGACTCTGGAAACACCATATATTTT; abundance: .; d_gene: .; j_gene: TRBJ1-3; v_gene: TRBV30
CDR3aa: CASSDHKQGDYGYTF; CDR3nt: TGTGCCAGCAGCGACCACAAACAGGGGGACTATGGCTACACCTTC; abundance: .; d_gene: TRBD1; j_gene: TRBJ1-2; v_gene: TRBV6-1
CDR3aa: CASSIGPTGIDTQYF; CDR3nt: TGTGCCAGTAGTATAGGCCCGACGGGGATAGATACGCAGTATTTT; abundance: .; d_gene: .; j_gene: TRBJ2-3; v_gene: TRBV19
CDR3aa: CASSFPRGRGTEAFF; CDR3nt: TGTGCCAGCAGCTTCCCCAGGGGGCGCGGGACTGAAGCTTTCTTT; abundance: .; d_gene: TRBD1; j_gene: TRBJ1-1; v_gene: TRBV7-9
CDR3aa: CASTRGQPYTEAFF; CDR3nt: TGTGCCAGTACCCGGGGGCAGCCTTACACTGAAGCTTTCTTT; abundance: .; d_gene: .; j_gene: TRBJ1-1; v_gene: TRBV19
CDR3aa: CASRSGLSGYTF; CDR3nt: TGTGCCAGCAGGTCGGGTCTCTCTGGCTACACCTTC; abundance: few; d_gene: .; j_gene: TRBJ1-2; v_gene: TRBV7-9
CDR3aa: CASSPTGRTGELFF; CDR3nt: TGTGCCAGCAGCCCGACAGGGCGCACCGGGGAGCTGTTTTTT; abundance: .; d_gene: TRBD1; j_gene: TRBJ2-2; v_gene: TRBV7-2
CDR3aa: CSAADGAQSQPQHF; CDR3nt: TGCAGTGCTGCCGATGGTGCCCAGAGCCAGCCCCAGCATTTT; abundance: few; d_gene: .; j_gene: TRBJ1-5; v_gene: TRBV20-1
CDR3aa: CASSHLNSPLHF; CDR3nt: TGTGCCAGCAGCCATCTAAATTCACCCCTCCACTTT; abundance: many; d_gene: .; j_gene: TRBJ1-6; v_gene: TRBV3-1
CDR3aa: CASSLEDSPLHF; CDR3nt: TGTGCCAGCAGCTTGGAGGATTCACCCCTCCACTTT; abundance: .; d_gene: .; j_gene: TRBJ1-6; v_gene: TRBV5-4
CDR3aa: CSARDMGDYSNQPQHF; CDR3nt: TGCAGTGCTAGAGATATGGGCGACTATAGCAATCAGCCCCAGCATTTT; abundance: few; d_gene: .; j_gene: TRBJ1-5; v_gene: TRBV20-1
CDR3aa: CASSLRITRASYYEQYF; CDR3nt: TGTGCCAGCAGTTTACGCATAACCAGGGCCTCCTACTACGAGCAGTACTTC; abundance: many; d_gene: .; j_gene: TRBJ2-7; v_gene: TRBV27
CDR3aa: CSARAVLGVTYNEQFF; CDR3nt: TGCAGTGCTAGAGCCGTACTAGGGGTCACCTACAATGAGCAGTTCTTC; abundance: many; d_gene: .; j_gene: TRBJ2-1; v_gene: TRBV20-1
CDR3aa: CASSSPRGGGETQYF; CDR3nt: TGTGCCAGCAGCTCCCCACGAGGGGGGGGAGAGACCCAGTACTTC; abundance: few; d_gene: .; j_gene: TRBJ2-5; v_gene: TRBV7-9
CDR3aa: CSARDGREQPQHF; CDR3nt: TGCAGTGCTAGAGACGGCCGGGAGCAGCCCCAGCATTTT; abundance: few; d_gene: .; j_gene: TRBJ1-5; v_gene: TRBV20-1
CDR3aa: CASSLVGQWREQYF; CDR3nt: TGTGCCAGCAGTTTGGTGGGACAGTGGCGCGAGCAGTACTTC; abundance: many; d_gene: TRBD1; j_gene: TRBJ2-7; v_gene: TRBV28
CDR3aa: CASRGGGSYEQYF; CDR3nt: TGTGCCAGCAGAGGGGGGGGAAGCTACGAGCAGTACTTC; abundance: .; d_gene: .; j_gene: TRBJ2-7; v_gene: TRBV6-1
CDR3aa: CASSTRGETQYF; CDR3nt: TGTGCCAGCAGCACGAGGGGAGAGACCCAGTACTTC; abundance: many; d_gene: .; j_gene: TRBJ2-5; v_gene: TRBV7-8
CDR3aa: CASSPPPGAFF; CDR3nt: TGTGCCAGCAGTCCCCCACCAGGAGCTTTCTTT; abundance: many; d_gene: .; j_gene: TRBJ1-1; v_gene: TRBV28
CDR3aa: CASSLGRGGGTEAFF; CDR3nt: TGTGCCAGCAGCTTAGGAAGGGGAGGCGGCACTGAAGCTTTCTTT; abundance: .; d_gene: .; j_gene: TRBJ1-1; v_gene: TRBV7-2
CDR3aa: CASSPLLSNYGYTF; CDR3nt: TGTGCCAGCAGCCCCCTCCTTAGTAACTATGGCTACACCTTC; abundance: few; d_gene: .; j_gene: TRBJ1-2; v_gene: TRBV9
CDR3aa: CASSAGGTDAYYGYTF; CDR3nt: TGCGCCAGCAGCGCAGGGGGGACAGATGCTTACTATGGCTACACCTTC; abundance: .; d_gene: TRBD1; j_gene: TRBJ1-2; v_gene: TRBV5-1
CDR3aa: CASSRMQGTEAFF; CDR3nt: TGTGCCAGCAGCCGGATGCAAGGCACTGAAGCTTTCTTT; abundance: few; d_gene: .; j_gene: TRBJ1-1; v_gene: TRBV7-3
CDR3aa: CASSASGRALYEQYF; CDR3nt: TGTGCCAGCAGCGCTAGCGGGAGGGCCTTATACGAGCAGTACTTC; abundance: many; d_gene: TRBD2; j_gene: TRBJ2-7; v_gene: TRBV7-2
CDR3aa: CASSPTGTGLVYEQYF; CDR3nt: TGCGCCAGCAGCCCAACCGGGACAGGGTTGGTATACGAGCAGTACTTC; abundance: .; d_gene: TRBD1; j_gene: TRBJ2-7; v_gene: TRBV4-1
CDR3aa: CASSPRTGAHEQYF; CDR3nt: TGTGCCAGCAGCCCACGGACAGGGGCCCACGAGCAGTACTTC; abundance: .; d_gene: TRBD1; j_gene: TRBJ2-7; v_gene: TRBV13
CDR3aa: CAINQQAGGPSHEQYF; CDR3nt: TGTGCCATCAACCAACAAGCGGGAGGGCCCTCCCACGAGCAGTACTTC; abundance: .; d_gene: TRBD2; j_gene: TRBJ2-7; v_gene: TRBV10-3
CDR3aa: CASSPGQDKNIQYF; CDR3nt: TGTGCCAGCAGCCCTGGACAGGACAAAAACATTCAGTACTTC; abundance: few; d_gene: TRBD1; j_gene: TRBJ2-4; v_gene: TRBV7-2
CDR3aa: CASLHRDTGELFF; CDR3nt: TGTGCCAGCCTGCACAGGGACACCGGGGAGCTGTTTTTT; abundance: many; d_gene: .; j_gene: TRBJ2-2; v_gene: TRBV28
CDR3aa: CATSVGGSWGYEQYF; CDR3nt: TGTGCCACCAGCGTAGGGGGCTCCTGGGGGTACGAGCAGTACTTC; abundance: .; d_gene: TRBD1; j_gene: TRBJ2-7; v_gene: TRBV27
CDR3aa: CASSILGTGNYGYTF; CDR3nt: TGCGCCAGCAGCATCCTCGGGACAGGAAACTATGGCTACACCTTC; abundance: .; d_gene: TRBD1; j_gene: TRBJ1-2; v_gene: TRBV5-1
CDR3aa: CSVDDGRNPDTQYF; CDR3nt: TGCAGCGTTGACGACGGGAGGAATCCAGATACGCAGTATTTT; abundance: .; d_gene: TRBD2; j_gene: TRBJ2-3; v_gene: TRBV29-1
CDR3aa: CASSPLDRDPYEQYF; CDR3nt: TGTGCCAGCAGTCCCCTCGACAGGGATCCCTACGAGCAGTACTTC; abundance: .; d_gene: TRBD1; j_gene: TRBJ2-7; v_gene: TRBV27
CDR3aa: CASSLESPHTSGRANEQFF; CDR3nt: TGTGCCAGCAGTTTAGAGTCCCCTCACACTAGCGGGAGGGCTAATGAGCAGTTCTTC; abundance: few; d_gene: TRBD2; j_gene: TRBJ2-1; v_gene: TRBV12-3/TRBV12-4
CDR3aa: CSASEYGYTF; CDR3nt: TGCAGCGCCTCAGAGTATGGCTACACCTTC; abundance: many; d_gene: .; j_gene: TRBJ1-2; v_gene: TRBV29-1
CDR3aa: CSATSGPRYGYTF; CDR3nt: TGCAGTGCTACCTCGGGACCGCGCTATGGCTACACCTTC; abundance: few; d_gene: .; j_gene: TRBJ1-2; v_gene: TRBV20-1
CDR3aa: CASSSGVTAYGYTF; CDR3nt: TGTGCCAGCAGCTCAGGGGTGACAGCCTATGGCTACACCTTC; abundance: .; d_gene: .; j_gene: TRBJ1-2; v_gene: TRBV7-8